The table lists the clone carrying this T cell receptor (beta chain) with many counts. Its antigen remains unknown. This entry belongs to a study of CD8 T cells in ankylosing spondylitis. Study-level results: Existing reports had already noted some motif variants in reactive arthritis synovial fluid and blood. Those disease-linked clones were CD8+; they were also relatively rare in peripheral blood. Reportedly, matched ankylosing spondylitis synovial fluid was significantly enriched for disease-linked clones.

Quantitative 5'-RACE with molecular barcodes was used to make the TCR beta libraries. TCRdb reprocessed the 5' RACE reads via MiXCR and lists one record per CDR3 protein. The table has some 150,000 distinct CDR3 sequences, roughly an eighth seen once. Material: blood, either unsorted or a sorted T cell fraction (not recorded which). This sequence was found in a female donor with ankylosing spondylitis or in good health (not recorded which).

CDR3 residues: CASSLEGTVIFSGNTIYF. DNA of the CDR3: TGTGCCAGCAGCTTGGAAGGGACAGTAATCTTCTCTGGAAACACCATATATTTT. The genes are TRBV5-5 and TRBJ1-3; 7 bases are shared with TRBD1. The CDR3 is 18 amino acids. Germline V lookup: CDR1 SGHKS, CDR2 YYEKEE (reference sequence). Losses at the gene ends were 0 bases for V and 0 bases for J; bases not matched to a gene: 9.